What follows are 28 T cell receptor beta chains derived from one specimen sequenced in a study of T cell repertoires in cytomegalovirus infection. TCRdb re-called the reads through MiXCR, storing one row per CDR3 protein. The table has a few hundred thousand distinct CDR3 sequences, more than 8% seen once. The sample was PBMCs. These receptors all stem from a human donor in good health (CMV status not recorded). Some clones in this sample may be carry-over from other donors' samples.

This clonotype has only a few counts. The V gene is TRBV7-2, the J gene TRBJ2-3; D call uncertain. The germline gives CDR1 SGHTA, CDR2 FQGNSA. The CDR3 loop spans 12 amino acids. Deletions cut 2 bases from V and 6 bases from J, with 6 bases between. The CDR3 region is CASSLTEDTQYF. In nucleotides, the CDR3 is TGTGCCAGCAGCTTAACGGAGGATACGCAGTATTTT.

The chain carries TRBV2 and TRBJ2-2; TRBD1 matches at 7 bases. Per the germline V gene, CDR1 is SNHLY and CDR2 is FYNNEI. CDR3 length equals 11 residues. Germline trimming cut 8 bases from V and 6 bases from J; bases unmatched to any gene: 0. The CDR3, as DNA: TGTGCCAGCCAGGGGGCCGGGGAGCTGTTTTTT. This gives the protein CASQGAGELFF.

This clonotype was detected many times. V and J are TRBV7-2 and TRBJ1-4; no clear D gene. Between the trimmed V and J ends, which lost 8 bases and 4 bases, there was a span of 8 bases. Per the germline V gene, CDR1 is SGHTA and CDR2 is FQGNSA. The CDR3 is 12 residues long. CDR3 in amino acids: CASGRGNEKLFF. In DNA, the CDR3 is TGTGCCAGCGGGCGGGGTAATGAAAAACTGTTTTTT.

This chain joins TRBV5-5 and TRBJ1-1; no reliable D call. This CDR3 is built from 14 residues. The V gene lost 3 bases and the J gene lost 2 bases, with 11 bases spanning the gap. Germline V gene lookup returns CDR1 SGHKS and CDR2 YYEKEE (reference sequence). The CDR3 DNA reads as TGTGCCAGCAGCTCCAAGACGGAAAACACTGAAGCTTTCTTT. Its translation is CASSSKTENTEAFF.

This clonotype was seen only a few times. The rearrangement links TRBV15 to TRBJ2-2; D gene ambiguous. The V end was cut by 0 bases, the J end by 4 bases, with 3 bases between. The CDR3 extends over 13 amino acids. CDR1 is LNHNV and CDR2 is YYDKDF in the germline V gene (reference sequence). For the CDR3, the DNA is TGTGCCACCAGCAGAGACCCCACCGGGGAGCTGTTTTTT. This codes for CATSRDPTGELFF.

This clonotype has at least ten counts. The CDR3 spells CASSLGFGRDTQYF. CDR3 sequence (DNA): TGTGCCAGCAGCTTAGGCTTTGGGCGGGATACGCAGTATTTT. The chain employs TRBV7-2 and TRBJ2-3, with D uncertain. This CDR3 has 14 amino acids. Germline CDR1 SGHTA, CDR2 FQGNSA. The ends were cut back, 1 base at V and 6 bases at J, with 11 bases in the middle. Combining the CDR3 with reference TRBV7-2 and TRBJ2-3 gives the whole variable domain GAGVSQSPSNKVTEKGKDVELRCDPISGHTALYWYRQSLGQGLEFLIYFQGNSAPDKSGLPSDRFSAERTGGSVSTLTIQRTQQEDSAVYLCASSLGFGRDTQYFGPGTRLTVL.

This clonotype was counted ten times or more. This chain joins TRBV7-2 and TRBJ2-5; no firm D call. Deletions cut 2 bases from V and 5 bases from J, with 3 bases between. The germline V gene encodes CDR1 SGHTA and CDR2 FQGNSA. This CDR3 is 11 amino acids long. The CDR3 region has the DNA TGTGCCAGCAGCTTACAGGAGACCCAGTACTTC. Translated, it gives CASSLQETQYF.

In its sample, this clonotype was seen a few times. The V and J genes are TRBV20-1 and TRBJ1-1; 7 nucleotides line up with TRBD1. Germline V gene data show CDR1 as DFQATT and CDR2 as SNEGSKA (reference sequence). This CDR3 comprises 12 residues. For the CDR3, the DNA is TGCAGGCCCGCTAGGGGGCCCACTGAAGCTTTCTTT. Protein: CRPARGPTEAFF.

This clonotype showed up just a few times. This CDR3 reads CASSYLTSGRAGEQFF. The DNA for the CDR3 is TGTGCCAGCAGTTACTTGACTAGCGGGAGGGCTGGTGAGCAGTTCTTC. The rearrangement joins TRBV6-2 or TRBV6-3 to TRBJ2-1, with 14 nucleotides matching TRBD2. The CDR3 extends over 16 amino acids. The germline gives CDR1 MNHEY, CDR2 SVGEGT. Trimming took 1 base from V and 9 from J; bases not matched to a gene: 5.

Only a few counts were recorded for this clonotype. The J gene is TRBJ1-1, the V gene TRBV7-9; D gene ambiguous. In germline, CDR1 is SEHNR, CDR2 FQNEAQ (reference sequence). This CDR3 has 13 amino acids. The germline V and J ends were trimmed by 7 bases and 1 base, with 10 bases remaining between them. The CDR3 bases are TGTGCCAGCACTGCGGCAGGGAACACTGAAGCTTTCTTT. Amino acid sequence: CASTAAGNTEAFF.

This clonotype showed up just a few times. This chain links TRBV2 with TRBJ2-1; 9 nucleotides match TRBD2. Trimming removed 6 bases from V and 3 bases from J; junction bases left unmatched: 3. The CDR3 consists of 14 residues. Germline V gene lookup returns CDR1 SNHLY and CDR2 FYNNEI. The CDR3 region is CASRVAGVYNEQFF. For the CDR3, the DNA is TGTGCCAGCAGGGTAGCGGGAGTCTACAATGAGCAGTTCTTC. Complete variable domain (other parts from reference TRBV2 and TRBJ2-1): EPEVTQTPSHQVTQMGQEVILRCVPISNHLYFYWYRQILGQKVEFLVSFYNNEISEKSEIFDDQFSVERPDGSNFTLKIRSTKLEDSAMYFCASRVAGVYNEQFFGPGTRLTVL.

The gene calls are TRBV25-1 and TRBJ2-7, with no clear D. This CDR3 is built from 16 residues. The V end was cut by 1 base, the J end by 2 bases, with 15 bases between. Germline CDR1 MGHDK, CDR2 SYGVNS. The DNA of the CDR3 is TGTGCCAGCAGTGAATCCCCGGGCAGCCATACCTACGAGCAGTACTTC. Amino acids: CASSESPGSHTYEQYF.

This clonotype came up many times. The V and J genes are TRBV7-2 and TRBJ2-5; 9 bases map to TRBD1. V was pared by 5 bases and J by 5 bases, with 9 bases of the junction left unmatched. Germline values: CDR1 SGHTA, CDR2 FQGNSA. The CDR3 is made up of 15 amino acids. CDR3 residues: CASSRRQGVRETQYF. The CDR3 DNA follows: TGTGCCAGCAGCCGTCGACAGGGGGTACGGGAGACCCAGTACTTC.

In this sample, this clonotype turned up a few times. The V call is TRBV3-1, the J call TRBJ2-7; a possible D gene is TRBD2 (6 bases). Germline V gene sequence: CDR1 LGHDT, CDR2 YNNKEL (reference sequence). V was trimmed by 1 base and J by 7 bases, leaving 11 bases between them. This CDR3 has 13 residues. CDR3 nucleotide sequence: TGTGCCAGCAGCCAAGCGGGAGTCGGGGAGCAGTACTTC. Its protein is CASSQAGVGEQYF.

At least ten counts were recorded for this clonotype. This sequence joins TRBV7-2 and TRBJ1-3, with D perhaps TRBD1 (5 bases). There are 18 residues in the CDR3. Between the trimmed V and J ends, which lost 0 bases and 0 bases, there was a span of 15 bases. The V gene's germline CDR1 is SGHTA and CDR2 FQGNSA. The CDR3 reads CASSLAVWRGSSGNTIYF. The CDR3 nucleotides read TGTGCCAGCAGCTTAGCGGTTTGGCGGGGGAGCTCTGGAAACACCATATATTTT.

This clonotype was detected ten times or more. The chain combines TRBV19 with TRBJ1-5, with a tentative D call TRBD1 (5 bases). The V gene lost 1 base and the J gene lost 2 bases, with 18 bases spanning the gap. Germline V gene data show CDR1 as LNHDA and CDR2 as SQIVND (reference sequence). CDR3 size: 18 residues. The CDR3 loop reads CASSIARSGTPGNQPQHF. Here the CDR3 DNA reads TGTGCCAGTAGTATAGCCCGTTCGGGGACCCCTGGCAATCAGCCCCAGCATTTT.

The chain carries TRBV4-1 and TRBJ2-4; tentatively, D is TRBD2 (5 bases). Trimming removed 0 bases from V and 1 base from J, with 13 bases in between. The CDR3 covers 17 residues. Germline assignment: CDR1 MGHRA and CDR2 YSYEKL. This CDR3 is CASSQERFGEAKNIQYF. CDR3 sequence (DNA): TGCGCCAGCAGCCAAGAAAGGTTTGGGGAGGCCAAAAACATTCAGTACTTC.

This clonotype has a count of ten or more. The J gene is TRBJ2-5, the V gene TRBV7-2; tentatively, D is TRBD1 (5 bases). The V gene's germline CDR1 is SGHTA and CDR2 FQGNSA. CDR3 length: 13 residues. V was trimmed by 5 bases and J by 4 bases, leaving 11 bases between them. The CDR3 nucleotides read TGTGCCAGCAGCCTAAGGACACGAGAGACCCAGTACTTC. Protein sequence: CASSLRTRETQYF.

The chain couples TRBV7-2 to TRBJ1-6, with 7 bases matching TRBD1. The length of the CDR3 is 16 residues. Germline V gene sequence: CDR1 SGHTA, CDR2 FQGNSA. Unmatched junction bases numbered 2, after V lost 3 bases and J lost 0 bases. The DNA for the CDR3 is TGTGCCAGCAGCTTGACAGGGAGCTCCTATAATTCACCCCTCCACTTT. Protein sequence: CASSLTGSSYNSPLHF.

J is TRBJ2-3 and V is TRBV19; possibly TRBD1 for D (6 bases). The CDR3 contains 15 residues. From germline, CDR1 is LNHDA and CDR2 SQIVND (reference sequence). Trimming cost V 5 bases and J 0 bases, with 12 bases left between them. DNA for the CDR3: TGTGCCAGTAGTGCCCGGGACACCAGCACAGATACGCAGTATTTT. Translating it yields CASSARDTSTDTQYF.

This clonotype was picked up many times. This sequence joins TRBV12-3 or TRBV12-4 and TRBJ1-1, with 8 bases lining up with TRBD1. The CDR3 runs 17 residues. J lost 5 bases, V lost 2 bases, and 13 bases had no gene match. CDR3 sequence: CASSLPGETGALTEAFF. The DNA for the CDR3 is TGTGCCAGCAGTTTACCCGGCGAGACAGGGGCTTTGACTGAAGCTTTCTTT.

This clonotype was seen only a few times. The rearrangement joins TRBV20-1 to TRBJ1-6; D is possibly TRBD1 (6 bases). The CDR3 consists of 13 residues. V was cut by 6 bases and J by 10 bases, with 16 bases left in between. CDR1 and CDR2 (germline): DFQATT, SNEGSKA (reference sequence). This chain's CDR3 is CSASRGGGSPLHF. CDR3 bases: TGCAGTGCCTCCCGGGGGGGCGGATCACCCCTCCACTTT.

The chain joins TRBV4-1 to TRBJ2-7; perhaps TRBD1 as D (5 bases). The CDR3 is 13 residues long. The ends were cut back, 4 bases at V and 4 bases at J, with 11 bases in the middle. Looked up from germline, CDR1 is MGHRA and CDR2 is YSYEKL. CDR3 loop: CASSPGHHYEQYF. The CDR3 DNA reads as TGCGCCAGCAGCCCCGGACACCATTACGAGCAGTACTTC.

Concerning this clonotype: A much larger clone lies one base from this, so it may be a read error. The V call is TRBV24-1, the J call TRBJ2-1; no firm D call. V lost 1 base and J 7 bases, leaving 1 base between the germline ends. Germline V lookup: CDR1 KGHDR, CDR2 SFDVKD. This CDR3 region has 11 residues. The DNA of the CDR3 is TGTGCCACCAGTGATTTAAATGAGCAGTTCTTC. As protein: CATSDLNEQFF.

The chain recombines TRBV20-1 with TRBJ1-5, with 8 nucleotides matching TRBD1. Germline CDR1 DFQATT, CDR2 SNEGSKA (reference sequence). V lost 3 bases to trimming and J lost 0 bases; unmatched junction nucleotides: 19. The CDR3 runs 20 residues. DNA for the CDR3: TGCAGTGCTAGTAGCCCTGGGGCGGACAGGGCTGGGAATAGCAATCAGCCCCAGCATTTT. This gives the protein CSASSPGADRAGNSNQPQHF.

There are many counts of this clonotype. The chain links TRBV19 to TRBJ2-3; 8 bases map to TRBD1. This CDR3 spans 17 amino acids. V lost 7 bases, J lost 2 bases, and 14 bases stayed unmatched. The germline V gene encodes CDR1 LNHDA and CDR2 SQIVND (reference sequence). CDR3 residues: CASTLSRRTGFTDTQYF. The CDR3 DNA is TGTGCCAGTACCCTATCCCGACGGACAGGGTTCACAGATACGCAGTATTTT.

This clonotype was counted only a few times. The chain joins TRBV28 to TRBJ1-1; D gene unclear. The CDR3 is 13 amino acids. Trimming shortened V by 6 bases and J by 4 bases, and 12 bases separated the two germline ends. From germline, CDR1 is MDHEN and CDR2 SYDVKM. This chain's CDR3 is CASRDLVLTEAFF. Here the CDR3 DNA reads TGTGCCAGCAGGGATCTAGTACTCACTGAAGCTTTCTTT.

This clonotype came up a few times. The chain links TRBV7-3 to TRBJ2-1; 11 bases line up with TRBD2. Per germline, CDR1 SGHTA and CDR2 FQGTGA. V lost 2 bases and J lost 8; bases outside the gene matches: 5. The CDR3 sequence is 15 residues long. This CDR3 is CASSLGSGGVDEQFF. CDR3 bases: TGTGCCAGCAGCTTAGGTAGCGGGGGGGTTGATGAGCAGTTCTTC. Full variable domain (missing parts from reference TRBV7-3 and TRBJ2-1): GAGVSQTPSNKVTEKGKYVELRCDPISGHTALYWYRQSLGQGPEFLIYFQGTGAADDSGLPNDRFFAVRPEGSVSTLKIQRTERGDSAVYLCASSLGSGGVDEQFFGPGTRLTVL.